The 26 T cell receptor beta chains reported below all come from one sample, sequenced in a study of shared clonotypes between healthy human individuals. The method was immunoSEQ multiplex PCR; TCRdb's version includes in-frame clones alone and lacks a portion of them. Of about 450,000 clones listed, about 80% are singletons. Input material: PBMCs. The source is a woman aged 35 to 49 in good health. Some clones in this sample may be carry-over from other donors' samples.

Comments on this clone: Possible read error: a much larger clone is one base away. This CDR3 is also generated by other DNA sequences in the sample. The V call is TRBV19, the J call TRBJ2-1; the match to TRBD1 covers 10 bases. Germline V gene sequence: CDR1 LNHDA, CDR2 SQIVND (reference sequence). The CDR3 is 16 residues long. The DNA for the CDR3 is TGTGCTAGTAGGCCTCTAGGACAGGGGGTTAGTAATGAGCAGTTCTTC. Its protein product is CASRPLGQGVSNEQFF.

This clone came up a few times. The chain uses TRBV30 and TRBJ2-2; 7 bases map to TRBD2. The germline V gene has CDR1 GTSNPN and CDR2 SVGIG (reference sequence). This CDR3 contains 16 residues. The V gene end was trimmed by 0 bases and the J gene end by 6 bases; junction bases not matched to a gene: 10. The CDR3 here is CAWSVSGGGFPGELFF. The DNA of the CDR3 is TGTGCCTGGAGTGTATCTGGGGGAGGGTTTCCCGGGGAGCTGTTTTTT.

The chain carries TRBV5-8 and TRBJ2-7, with TRBD2 matching 13 bases. V shed 1 base and J 6 bases; nucleotides not matched to a gene: 7. Germline lookup yields CDR1 SGHTS and CDR2 YDEGEE. This CDR3 spans 16 amino acids. The chain's CDR3 is CASSLRGLAGWIEQYF. The CDR3 coding sequence is TGTGCCAGCAGCTTGCGGGGACTAGCGGGATGGATCGAGCAGTACTTC. Supplemented by reference TRBV5-8 and TRBJ2-7, the full variable domain reads EAGVTQSPTHLIKTRGQQATLRCSPISGHTSVYWYQQALGLGLQFLLWYDEGEERNRGNFPPRFSGRQFPNYSSELNVNALELEDSALYLCASSLRGLAGWIEQYFGPGTRLTVT.

This chain uses TRBV5-1 with TRBJ2-7; 8 nucleotides agree with TRBD1. CDR3 length: 14 amino acids. V was pared by 4 bases and J by 0 bases, with 3 bases of the junction left unmatched. The germline V gene encodes CDR1 SGHRS and CDR2 YFSETQ. For the CDR3, the DNA is TGCGCCAGCAGCAGGGGACAGGCCTCCTACGAGCAGTACTTC. It specifies CASSRGQASYEQYF. The full variable domain, in which reference TRBV5-1 and TRBJ2-7 provide the parts outside the CDR3, is KAGVTQTPRYLIKTRGQQVTLSCSPISGHRSVSWYQQTPGQGLQFLFEYFSETQRNKGNFPGRFSGRQFSNSRSEMNVSTLELGDSALYLCASSRGQASYEQYFGPGTRLTVT.

This rearrangement joins TRBV19 to TRBJ1-5; D is unresolved. There are 15 residues in the CDR3. Trimming cost V 8 bases and J 6 bases, with 20 bases left between them. Germline V gene sequence: CDR1 LNHDA, CDR2 SQIVND (reference sequence). In nucleotides, the CDR3 is TGTGCCAGTCAACTGCGGCGGTTGACCGTTCAGCCCCAGCATTTT. Translating gives CASQLRRLTVQPQHF.

The rearrangement joins TRBV30 to TRBJ2-5; D is undetermined. The CDR3 spans 16 residues. Trimming stripped 0 bases from V and 2 bases from J, with 16 bases between. Germline CDR1 reads GTSNPN; CDR2 reads SVGIG (reference sequence). In DNA form, the CDR3 reads TGTGCCTGGAGTGTCCGGGTCTCCGCGTTGCAAGAGACCCAGTACTTC. Its protein product is CAWSVRVSALQETQYF.

In its sample, this clone was seen many times. The chain combines TRBV19 with TRBJ2-2, with a possible D match to TRBD1 (6 bases). This CDR3 is built from 15 residues. Trimming removed 7 bases from V and 1 base from J, with 13 bases in between. Per germline, CDR1 LNHDA and CDR2 SQIVND (reference sequence). This CDR3 is CASTVSQGNTGELFF. The CDR3 DNA reads as TGTGCCAGTACCGTCTCACAGGGGAACACCGGGGAGCTGTTTTTT.

This rearrangement joins TRBV6-1 to TRBJ2-5; D might be TRBD2 (5 bases). Germline CDR1 reads MNHNS; CDR2 reads SASEGT. This CDR3 is built from 13 residues. V dropped 4 bases and J dropped 4 bases, with 10 bases sitting between them. The CDR3 here is CASSGTFRETQYF. CDR3 bases: TGTGCCAGCAGTGGGACTTTTCGAGAGACCCAGTACTTC.

The CDR3 is CASSSSDGAYEQYF. CDR3 nucleotide sequence: TGTGCCAGCTCATCCTCCGACGGTGCCTACGAGCAGTACTTC. The V and J genes are TRBV18 and TRBJ2-7; D call uncertain. Per germline, CDR1 KGHSH and CDR2 LQKENI. Trimming stripped 5 bases from V and 2 bases from J, with 13 bases between. The CDR3 consists of 14 residues.

The chain joins TRBV9 to TRBJ1-4, with TRBD1 matching over 7 bases. This CDR3 is 16 amino acids long. CDR1 and CDR2 (germline): SGDLS, YYNGEE. Trimming took 3 bases from V and 5 from J; bases not matched to a gene: 10. Here the CDR3 reads CASSGGTVGLNEKLFF. The DNA for the CDR3 is TGTGCCAGCAGCGGGGGGACAGTGGGGTTAAATGAAAAACTGTTTTTT.

The V gene is TRBV11-2, the J gene TRBJ2-2; perhaps TRBD1 as D (6 bases). This CDR3 comprises 15 residues. Trimming pared 5 bases from V and 4 bases from J, leaving 14 bases between. Germline CDR1 and CDR2: SGHAT and FQNNGV. The CDR3 reads CASSPQGPGTGELFF. In DNA form, the CDR3 reads TGTGCCAGCAGCCCCCAGGGGCCGGGCACCGGGGAGCTGTTTTTT. Full variable domain (missing parts from reference TRBV11-2 and TRBJ2-2): EAGVAQSPRYKIIEKRQSVAFWCNPISGHATLYWYQQILGQGPKLLIQFQNNGVVDDSQLPKDRFSAERLKGVDSTLKIQPAKLEDSAVYLCASSPQGPGTGELFFGEGSRLTVL.

V usage is TRBV10-3 and J usage is TRBJ2-1; tentative D call: TRBD2 (6 bases). CDR3 size: 14 residues. V gave up 8 bases and J gave up 6 bases, with 17 bases separating them. Germline assignment: CDR1 ENHRY and CDR2 SYGVKD. The CDR3 is CAIAPGSNTNEQFF. CDR3 sequence (DNA): TGTGCCATCGCCCCCGGGAGTAACACCAATGAGCAGTTCTTC.

The chain joins TRBV4-1 to TRBJ2-1; 15 nucleotides align to TRBD2. V lost 5 bases and J lost 6; bases outside the gene matches: 2. Germline V gene lookup returns CDR1 MGHRA and CDR2 YSYEKL. The CDR3 length is 15 residues. The CDR3 DNA reads TGCGCCAGCAGCAGGGGACTAGCGGGAGGCAATGAGCAGTTCTTC. It translates to CASSRGLAGGNEQFF.

On this clone itself: The junction departs from germline at one end; a sequencing error may be responsible. The rearrangement uses TRBV25-1 and TRBJ1-1, with D possibly matching TRBD1 (5 bases). The germline V gene has CDR1 MGHDK and CDR2 SYGVNS. CDR3 length: 15 residues. CDR3 coding DNA: TGTGCCAGCAGTCCTGGACTTCTGACAGTTTTCCTGCTCTCCTTT. It codes for CASSPGLLTVFLLSF. The full variable domain, completed using reference TRBV25-1 and TRBJ1-1, is EADIYQTPRYLVIGTGKKITLECSQTMGHDKMYWYQQDPGMELHLIHYSYGVNSTEKGDLSSESTVSRIRTEHFPLTLESARPSHTSQYLCASSPGLLTVFLLSFGQGTRLTVV.

The genes are TRBV4-3 and TRBJ2-3; 7 bases map to TRBD2. The germline gives CDR1 LGHNA, CDR2 YSLEER. The CDR3 consists of 16 residues. V trimming: 2 bases; J trimming: 0 bases; junction bases outside the gene matches: 5. The CDR3 region has the DNA TGCGCCAGCAGCCAATTAGCGGGTCCTAGCACAGATACGCAGTATTTT. Translation gives CASSQLAGPSTDTQYF.

The rearrangement joins TRBV6-5 to TRBJ1-1, with 7 bases identical to TRBD1. Germline V gives CDR1 MNHEY, CDR2 SVGAGI. Unmatched junction bases numbered 7, after V lost 9 bases and J lost 0 bases. CDR3 length equals 14 residues. CDR3 DNA: TGTGCCAGTCGCCGGGACAGATTGAACACTGAAGCTTTCTTT. This codes for CASRRDRLNTEAFF.

The CDR3 region has the DNA TGCGCCAGCAGCCAAGATCTGCCTAGCGGGAGGCGCTACGAGCAGTACTTC. Amino acid sequence: CASSQDLPSGRRYEQYF. V gene TRBV4-3 combines with J gene TRBJ2-7, with 11 positions matching TRBD2. This CDR3 is 17 amino acids long. V gave up 0 bases and J gave up 3 bases; unmatched junction bases: 7. CDR1 and CDR2 from the germline V gene are LGHNA and YSLEER.

The J gene is TRBJ1-2, the V gene TRBV15; weak D call: TRBD1 (5 bases). The germline CDR1 and CDR2 sequences are LNHNV and YYDKDF (reference sequence). V dropped 0 bases and J dropped 5 bases, with 13 bases sitting between them. The length of the CDR3 is 15 residues. Here the CDR3 reads CATSRDARGRYGYTF. The DNA for the CDR3 is TGTGCCACCAGCAGAGATGCGCGGGGGAGGTATGGCTACACCTTC.

The rearrangement links TRBV7-3 to TRBJ2-2, with TRBD2 matching over 12 bases. From germline, CDR1 is SGHTA and CDR2 FQGTGA. The CDR3 contains 15 residues. The ends lost 3 bases at V and 7 bases at J; junction bases unmatched: 3. This chain's CDR3 is CASSLTSGSFGELFF. DNA for the CDR3: TGTGCCAGCAGCTTGACTAGCGGGAGTTTCGGGGAGCTGTTTTTT.

In DNA, the CDR3 is TGTGCCTGGAGTGCCGGAAGCTCTGGAAACACCATATATTTT. Translation gives CAWSAGSSGNTIYF. This chain uses TRBV30 with TRBJ1-3; D is undetermined. This CDR3 is built from 14 residues. Trimming cost V 1 base and J 0 bases, with 7 bases left between them. Germline V CDR1 and CDR2: GTSNPN, SVGIG (reference sequence).

In DNA form, the CDR3 reads TGCGCCAGCAGCCCTCCCGGGACTAACAATGAGCAGTTCTTC. As protein: CASSPPGTNNEQFF. The chain is built from TRBV5-1 and TRBJ2-1, with TRBD2 matching over 7 bases. There are 14 residues in the CDR3. The V gene end was trimmed by 4 bases and the J gene end by 5 bases; junction bases not matched to a gene: 6. Germline values: CDR1 SGHRS, CDR2 YFSETQ. Variable domain in full (rest from reference TRBV5-1 and TRBJ2-1): KAGVTQTPRYLIKTRGQQVTLSCSPISGHRSVSWYQQTPGQGLQFLFEYFSETQRNKGNFPGRFSGRQFSNSRSEMNVSTLELGDSALYLCASSPPGTNNEQFFGPGTRLTVL.

V gene TRBV6-1 combines with J gene TRBJ1-1; D is undetermined. The CDR3 totals 11 residues. Germline lookup yields CDR1 MNHNS and CDR2 SASEGT. The V end lost 7 bases, the J end lost 7 bases, and 10 bases lay between the germline ends. CDR3 loop: CASKWVGEAFF. Here the CDR3 DNA reads TGTGCCAGCAAATGGGTCGGTGAAGCTTTCTTT.

This rearrangement joins TRBV5-4 to TRBJ1-1; 9 bases line up with TRBD1. This CDR3 spans 15 amino acids. Germline assignment: CDR1 SGHNT and CDR2 YYREEE (reference sequence). With 2 bases clipped from V and 4 bases from J, the junction kept 6 bases outside the gene matches. The CDR3 spells CASSFSDRGSTEAFF. The CDR3 DNA follows: TGTGCCAGCAGCTTCTCGGACAGGGGTTCCACTGAAGCTTTCTTT.

The V call is TRBV5-1, the J call TRBJ2-1; 16 bases line up with TRBD2. The germline gives CDR1 SGHRS, CDR2 YFSETQ. The J segment lost 10 bases and the V segment lost 4 bases, leaving 17 bases of the junction unmatched. This CDR3 is built from 19 residues. The CDR3 nucleotides read TGCGCCAGCAGCCCGGGACTAGCGGGAGGGGCAGGGGAGATTGAAGAGCAGTTCTTC. Its protein is CASSPGLAGGAGEIEEQFF.

The gene calls are TRBV2 and TRBJ1-2; D unclear. The CDR3 consists of 13 residues. Per the germline V gene, CDR1 is SNHLY and CDR2 is FYNNEI. With 6 bases removed from V and 4 bases from J, the gap between germline ends came to 12 bases. The CDR3 protein is CASRASGVYGYTF. In DNA, the CDR3 is TGTGCCAGCAGGGCCTCGGGAGTCTATGGCTACACCTTC.

This rearrangement joins TRBV28 to TRBJ1-3; unclear D gene. V dropped 2 bases and J dropped 0 bases, with 8 bases sitting between them. Germline assignment: CDR1 MDHEN and CDR2 SYDVKM. The CDR3 has 15 residues. The CDR3 loop reads CASSLGYLSGNTIYF. The DNA of the CDR3 is TGTGCCAGCAGTTTAGGCTATCTCTCTGGAAACACCATATATTTT.